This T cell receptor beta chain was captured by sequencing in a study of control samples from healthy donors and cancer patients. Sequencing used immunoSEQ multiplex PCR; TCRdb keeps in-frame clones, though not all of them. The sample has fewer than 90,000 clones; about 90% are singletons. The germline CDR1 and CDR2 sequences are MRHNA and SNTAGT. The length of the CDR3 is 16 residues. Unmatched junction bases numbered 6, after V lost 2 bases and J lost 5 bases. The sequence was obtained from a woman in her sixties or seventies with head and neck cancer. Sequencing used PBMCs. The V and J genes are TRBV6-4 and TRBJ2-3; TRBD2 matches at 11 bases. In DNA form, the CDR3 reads TGTGCCAGCAGTGACGAACTAGCGGGAGATCTAGATACGCAGTATTTT. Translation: CASSDELAGDLDTQYF.